The 27 T cell receptor beta chains listed next were all sequenced from one sample in a study of T-cell reconstitution after alpha-beta-depleted transplantation in children. During its preparation, the TCRbeta library received unique molecular identifiers. From the PCR reads, TCRdb called clonotypes with MiXCR, one entry per CDR3 protein. The sample yields roughly 100,000 distinct CDR3 sequences, around 7.8% seen once. Sequencing was performed on PBMCs, taken before TCRalphabeta/CD19-depleted stem cell transplant. Receptor source: a boy between 2 and 10 years old with acute lymphoblastic leukemia, due to receive a stem cell transplant.

This clonotype has a handful of counts. The chain recombines TRBV10-1 with TRBJ2-7; TRBD1 or TRBD2 may be the D gene (5 bases each). The CDR3 consists of 12 residues. V was clipped by 7 bases and J by 5 bases, with 12 bases between them. In germline, CDR1 is WNHNN, CDR2 SYGVQD (reference sequence). The CDR3 here is CASTGTDNEQYF. CDR3 in DNA: TGCGCCAGCACCGGGACGGATAACGAGCAGTACTTC.

This clonotype was observed at least ten times. The chain couples TRBV5-1 to TRBJ1-5; D possibly corresponds to TRBD1 (6 bases). Germline V gene data show CDR1 as SGHRS and CDR2 as YFSETQ. The CDR3 is 15 amino acids. Trimming took 0 bases from V and 5 from J, leaving 12 bases between them. The CDR3 loop is CASSLDAGVDQPQHF. CDR3 bases: TGCGCCAGCAGCTTGGATGCAGGGGTGGATCAGCCCCAGCATTTT.

This clonotype occurred a few times. The DNA of the CDR3 is TGTGCCAGCACCACCGACAGGGATAGCAATCAGCCCCAGCATTTT. This sequence encodes CASTTDRDSNQPQHF. The chain is built from TRBV12-3 or TRBV12-4 and TRBJ1-5; 7 bases fit TRBD1. The J segment lost 0 bases and the V segment lost 7 bases, leaving 6 bases of the junction unmatched. The CDR3 covers 15 residues.

In its sample, this clonotype was seen a few times. The chain links TRBV19 to TRBJ2-1; D unclear. CDR1 is LNHDA and CDR2 is SQIVND in the germline V gene (reference sequence). This CDR3 region has 12 residues. V lost 5 bases and J 10 bases, leaving 12 bases between the germline ends. DNA for the CDR3: TGTGCCAGTAGTTCCAGCGCACCCGAGCAGTTCTTC. Protein sequence: CASSSSAPEQFF.

The chain's CDR3 is CASLLAGGTDTQYF. CDR3 coding DNA: TGTGCCAGCCTACTAGCGGGGGGCACAGATACGCAGTATTTT. The chain combines TRBV4-2 with TRBJ2-3, with 11 bases aligning to TRBD2. The CDR3 loop spans 14 amino acids. Trimming removed 8 bases from V and 1 base from J; junction bases left unmatched: 2. In germline, CDR1 is LGHNA, CDR2 YNFKEQ.

This clonotype has a handful of counts. V gene TRBV27 combines with J gene TRBJ1-6; weak D call: TRBD1 (5 bases). The CDR3 spans 16 residues. Germline CDR1 MNHEY, CDR2 SMNVEV (reference sequence). The V end was cut by 4 bases, the J end by 0 bases, with 10 bases between. The CDR3 DNA follows: TGTGCCAGCAGTTACCGGGGGAGCTCCTATAATTCACCCCTCCACTTT. Amino acids: CASSYRGSSYNSPLHF.

This clonotype appeared a few times. V usage is TRBV28 and J usage is TRBJ1-5; 7 bases line up with TRBD1. This CDR3 is built from 15 residues. Germline loops: CDR1 MDHEN, CDR2 SYDVKM. The junction had 14 bases not matched to a gene; V was cut back by 6 bases and J by 9 bases. CDR3 DNA sequence: TGTGCCAGCAGCAAACGTACAGGGGCGCGCTTGCCCCAGCATTTT. Encoded protein: CASSKRTGARLPQHF.

The J gene is TRBJ2-1, the V gene TRBV3-1, with TRBD1 matching 7 bases. Trimming at V came to 1 base and at J to 9 bases, leaving 9 bases not matched to a gene. Germline CDR1 and CDR2: LGHDT and YNNKEL (reference sequence). The CDR3 totals 15 residues. Here the CDR3 DNA reads TGTGCCAGCAGCCAAGGGACAGGTTTATTTCCTGAGCAGTTCTTC. This gives the protein CASSQGTGLFPEQFF.

Ten or more counts support this clonotype. The chain recombines TRBV29-1 with TRBJ1-1; 8 bases are shared with TRBD1. Germline CDR1 is SQVTM and CDR2 is ANQGSEA. After removal of 7 bases from V and 1 base from J, the junction contained 5 bases not matched to a gene. The CDR3 is 13 amino acids. Here the CDR3 DNA reads TGCAGCGCCCTGGACAGGGAGAACACTGAAGCTTTCTTT. The encoded protein is CSALDRENTEAFF. The entire variable domain, with the rest obtained from reference TRBV29-1 and TRBJ1-1, is as follows: SAVISQKPSRDICQRGTSLTIQCQVDSQVTMMFWYRQQPGQSLTLIATANQGSEATYESGFVIDKFPISRPNLTFSTLTVSNMSPEDSSIYLCSALDRENTEAFFGQGTRLTVV.

This clonotype has at least ten counts. V usage is TRBV20-1 and J usage is TRBJ2-3; D gene ambiguous. The germline CDR1 and CDR2 sequences are DFQATT and SNEGSKA (reference sequence). V lost 0 bases and J 2 bases, leaving 0 bases between the germline ends. This CDR3 region has 11 residues. CDR3 region: CSARDTDTQYF. CDR3 sequence (DNA): TGCAGTGCTAGAGACACAGATACGCAGTATTTT.

This clonotype was observed many times. This rearrangement joins TRBV5-8 to TRBJ2-5; D possibly corresponds to TRBD2 (6 bases). The V gene lost 1 base and the J gene lost 1 base, with 17 bases spanning the gap. Germline lookup yields CDR1 SGHTS and CDR2 YDEGEE. The CDR3 is made up of 17 amino acids. CDR3 amino acids: CASSLRVRGGIQETQYF. In DNA form, the CDR3 reads TGTGCCAGCAGCTTGAGGGTGAGGGGCGGGATCCAAGAGACCCAGTACTTC.

This clonotype was observed a handful of times. This chain connects TRBV4-2 to TRBJ1-1, with TRBD1 as a possible D gene (5 bases). The length of the CDR3 is 18 residues. Germline CDR1 LGHNA, CDR2 YNFKEQ. The germline V and J ends were trimmed by 0 bases and 2 bases, with 19 bases remaining between them. The CDR3 sequence: CASSQEQEGGARNTEAFF. The CDR3 coding sequence is TGTGCCAGCAGCCAAGAACAAGAGGGAGGGGCCCGAAACACTGAAGCTTTCTTT.

CDR3 in amino acids: CASSQQAANTGELFF. CDR3 coding DNA: TGTGCCAGCAGCCAACAGGCCGCGAACACCGGGGAGCTGTTTTTT. The V gene is TRBV6-1, the J gene TRBJ2-2; tentative D call: TRBD1 (5 bases). This CDR3 has 15 amino acids. V lost 6 bases to trimming and J lost 0 bases, with 11 bases between them. The germline V gene encodes CDR1 MNHNS and CDR2 SASEGT.

This clonotype was counted ten times or more. The chain uses TRBV7-6 and TRBJ2-1; TRBD2 matches 13 bases. Germline CDR1 reads SGHVS; CDR2 reads FNYEAQ. This CDR3 spans 17 amino acids. V lost 5 bases to trimming and J lost 9 bases; unmatched junction nucleotides: 13. The CDR3, as DNA: TGTGCCAGCAGCGGGACTAGCGGGGTCCTCCCGGGGGGTGAGCAGTTCTTC. Translated, it gives CASSGTSGVLPGGEQFF. Full variable domain (outside the CDR3, taken from reference TRBV7-6 and TRBJ2-1): GAGVSQSPRYKVTKRGQDVALRCDPISGHVSLYWYRQALGQGPEFLTYFNYEAQQDKSGLPNDRFSAERPEGSISTLTIQRTEQRDSAMYRCASSGTSGVLPGGEQFFGPGTRLTVL.

In its sample, this clonotype was seen many times. The V gene is TRBV20-1, the J gene TRBJ2-7; TRBD2 matches 7 bases. The J segment lost 5 bases and the V segment lost 0 bases, leaving 7 bases of the junction unmatched. The CDR3 covers 14 residues. Germline CDR1 reads DFQATT; CDR2 reads SNEGSKA (reference sequence). CDR3 sequence: CSARDPATSDEQYF. The CDR3 bases are TGCAGTGCTAGAGATCCGGCAACTAGCGACGAGCAGTACTTC.

This clonotype was detected ten times or more. V is TRBV20-1 and J is TRBJ1-4, with D possibly being TRBD1 (5 bases). The CDR3 has 16 amino acids. V shed 3 bases and J shed 4 bases, with 18 bases lying between them. The V gene's germline CDR1 is DFQATT and CDR2 SNEGSKA (reference sequence). DNA for the CDR3: TGCAGTGCTAGCGACTACTTTGACAGTTATAATGAAAAACTGTTTTTT. Translation: CSASDYFDSYNEKLFF.

This clonotype was observed a few times. The J gene is TRBJ2-3, the V gene TRBV7-2; TRBD2 agrees at 10 bases. Germline CDR1 reads SGHTA; CDR2 reads FQGNSA. The V and J ends lost 5 bases and 14 bases, in that order; junction bases with no gene match: 7. This CDR3 is 12 amino acids long. The CDR3, as DNA: TGTGCCAGCAGCGCACGAGCGGGGGGGCTGTATTTT. This gives the protein CASSARAGGLYF.

This clonotype occurred a few times. This chain links TRBV6-1 with TRBJ2-2, with 8 positions matching TRBD2. The CDR3 covers 15 residues. V lost 1 base, J lost 6 bases, and 4 bases stayed unmatched. The germline gives CDR1 MNHNS, CDR2 SASEGT. The CDR3 loop reads CASSEGAGGPGELFF. CDR3 bases: TGTGCCAGCAGTGAAGGGGCGGGGGGCCCCGGGGAGCTGTTTTTT.

This clonotype was seen many times. The J gene is TRBJ2-7, the V gene TRBV27; 12 nucleotides line up with TRBD1. Germline V gives CDR1 MNHEY, CDR2 SMNVEV (reference sequence). V lost 4 bases, J lost 4 bases, and 5 bases stayed unmatched. This CDR3 has 15 residues. The CDR3 here is CASSWGQGAGYEQYF. As DNA, the CDR3 is TGTGCCAGCAGTTGGGGACAGGGGGCTGGGTACGAGCAGTACTTC.

The chain recombines TRBV7-2 with TRBJ2-2; TRBD2 matches 8 bases. The ends lost 2 bases at V and 0 bases at J; junction bases unmatched: 2. CDR3 size: 16 residues. CDR1 is SGHTA, CDR2 FQGNSA, per germline. CDR3 coding DNA: TGTGCCAGCAGCTTACGGGGGGGGCCGAACACCGGGGAGCTGTTTTTT. Translation: CASSLRGGPNTGELFF.

The rearrangement links TRBV5-1 to TRBJ2-5; tentative D call: TRBD1 (5 bases). The CDR3 spans 14 residues. Germline V gives CDR1 SGHRS, CDR2 YFSETQ. The germline V and J ends were trimmed by 4 bases and 1 base, with 11 bases remaining between them. CDR3 in amino acids: CASSPPGLQETQYF. CDR3 sequence (DNA): TGCGCCAGCAGCCCTCCAGGGCTCCAAGAGACCCAGTACTTC.

This clonotype came up many times. The rearrangement links TRBV20-1 to TRBJ1-4; 7 bases fit TRBD1. CDR3 length: 14 residues. The V and J ends lost 5 bases and 7 bases, in that order; junction bases with no gene match: 10. Germline V gene lookup returns CDR1 DFQATT and CDR2 SNEGSKA (reference sequence). DNA for the CDR3: TGCAGTGCTCTCGGACCGGGACAGAGTGAAAAACTGTTTTTT. Its translation: CSALGPGQSEKLFF.

This clonotype was observed a handful of times. J is TRBJ2-5 and V is TRBV9; D is uncertain. CDR3 size: 14 residues. Germline lookup yields CDR1 SGDLS and CDR2 YYNGEE. V was cut by 2 bases and J by 6 bases, with 14 bases left in between. The CDR3: CASSVDHSPKTQYF. In DNA form, the CDR3 reads TGTGCCAGCAGCGTTGATCACTCCCCAAAGACCCAGTACTTC.

This clonotype was seen many times. The rearrangement links TRBV5-6 to TRBJ2-3; 7 positions match TRBD1. Trimming cost V 3 bases and J 1 base; bases outside gene matches: 8. This CDR3 comprises 16 residues. Looked up from germline, CDR1 is SGHDT and CDR2 is YYEEEE. The CDR3 bases are TGTGCCAGCAGCTCAAAGACAGGGTGGGGCACAGATACGCAGTATTTT. Translating gives CASSSKTGWGTDTQYF.

This clonotype was counted ten times or more. The chain uses TRBV2 and TRBJ2-7; 8 nucleotides agree with TRBD1. Germline V gives CDR1 SNHLY, CDR2 FYNNEI. Germline trimming cut 3 bases from V and 7 bases from J; bases unmatched to any gene: 11. This CDR3 contains 15 residues. This CDR3 reads CASSDPPDRVGEQYF. In DNA form, the CDR3 reads TGTGCCAGCAGTGACCCCCCGGACAGGGTTGGGGAGCAGTACTTC.

This clonotype occurred a few times. The junction departs from germline at one end; a sequencing error may be responsible. V and J are TRBV20-1 and TRBJ2-1, with 8 bases aligning to TRBD2. The CDR3 length is 16 residues. Germline CDR1 and CDR2: DFQATT and SNEGSKA (reference sequence). CDR3 DNA: TGCTGTGCACCCTCGGGGGGGCGCGGGAGGTACAATGAGCAGTTCTTC. Protein product: CCAPSGGRGRYNEQFF.

V usage is TRBV10-2 and J usage is TRBJ1-1, with unresolved D. Germline CDR1 reads WSHSY; CDR2 reads SAAADI. This CDR3 region has 14 residues. Trimming shortened V by 3 bases and J by 6 bases, and 14 bases separated the two germline ends. CDR3 DNA: TGCGCCAGCAGTGAAATCCGGGGAGGATCTGAAGCTTTCTTT. It specifies CASSEIRGGSEAFF.